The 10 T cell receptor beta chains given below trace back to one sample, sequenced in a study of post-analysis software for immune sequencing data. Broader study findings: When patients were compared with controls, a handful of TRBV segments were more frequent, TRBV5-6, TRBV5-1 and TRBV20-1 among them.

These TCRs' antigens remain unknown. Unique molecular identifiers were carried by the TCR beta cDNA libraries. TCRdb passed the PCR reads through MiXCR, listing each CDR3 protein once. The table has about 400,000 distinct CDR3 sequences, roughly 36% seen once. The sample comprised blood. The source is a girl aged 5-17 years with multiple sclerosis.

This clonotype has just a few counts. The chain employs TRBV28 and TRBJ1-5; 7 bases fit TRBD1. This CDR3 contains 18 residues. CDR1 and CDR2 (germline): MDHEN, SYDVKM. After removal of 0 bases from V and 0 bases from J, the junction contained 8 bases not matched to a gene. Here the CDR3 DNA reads TGTGCCAGCAGTTTATGGGACAGGCTTACCGCTAGCAATCAGCCCCAGCATTTT. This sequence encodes CASSLWDRLTASNQPQHF.

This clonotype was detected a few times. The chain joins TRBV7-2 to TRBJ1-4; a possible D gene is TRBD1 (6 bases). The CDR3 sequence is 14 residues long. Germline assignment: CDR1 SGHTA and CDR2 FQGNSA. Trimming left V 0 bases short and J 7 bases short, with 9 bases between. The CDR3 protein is CASSLAGAREKLFF. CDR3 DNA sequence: TGTGCCAGCAGCTTAGCGGGGGCGCGTGAAAAACTGTTTTTT.

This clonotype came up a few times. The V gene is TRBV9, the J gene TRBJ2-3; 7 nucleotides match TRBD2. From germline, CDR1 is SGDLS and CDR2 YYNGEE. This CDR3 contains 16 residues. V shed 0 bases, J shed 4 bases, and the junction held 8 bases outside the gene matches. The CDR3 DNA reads TGTGCCAGCAGCGTAGGTCCAGCGGGGTTGTCAGATACGCAGTATTTT. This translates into CASSVGPAGLSDTQYF.

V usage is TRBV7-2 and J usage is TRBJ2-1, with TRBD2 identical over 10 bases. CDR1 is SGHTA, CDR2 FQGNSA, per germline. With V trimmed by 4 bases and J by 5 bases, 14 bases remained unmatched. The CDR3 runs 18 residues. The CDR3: CASSSLTPRAGGDNEQFF. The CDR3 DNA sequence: TGTGCCAGCAGCTCCCTGACTCCGCGAGCGGGGGGGGACAATGAGCAGTTCTTC.

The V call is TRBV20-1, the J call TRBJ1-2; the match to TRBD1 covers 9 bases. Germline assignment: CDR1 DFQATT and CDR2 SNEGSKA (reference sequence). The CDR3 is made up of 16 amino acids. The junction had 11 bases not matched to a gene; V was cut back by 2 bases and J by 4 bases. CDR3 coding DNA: TGCAGTGCTAGATTATCCGGGACAGGGTATGGCTATGGCTACACCTTC. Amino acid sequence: CSARLSGTGYGYGYTF.

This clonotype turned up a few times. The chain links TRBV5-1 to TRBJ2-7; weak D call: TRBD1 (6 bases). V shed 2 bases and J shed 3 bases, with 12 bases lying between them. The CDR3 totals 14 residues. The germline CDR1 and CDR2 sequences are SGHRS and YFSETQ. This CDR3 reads CASSLQGEGYEQYF. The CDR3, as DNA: TGCGCCAGCAGCTTACAGGGCGAGGGCTACGAGCAGTACTTC.

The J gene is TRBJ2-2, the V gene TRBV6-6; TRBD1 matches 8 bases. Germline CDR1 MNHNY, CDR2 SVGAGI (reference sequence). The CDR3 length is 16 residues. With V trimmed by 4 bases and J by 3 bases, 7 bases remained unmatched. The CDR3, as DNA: TGTGCCAGCAGTTTCCGGACAGGGCTGGACACCGGGGAGCTGTTTTTT. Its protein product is CASSFRTGLDTGELFF.

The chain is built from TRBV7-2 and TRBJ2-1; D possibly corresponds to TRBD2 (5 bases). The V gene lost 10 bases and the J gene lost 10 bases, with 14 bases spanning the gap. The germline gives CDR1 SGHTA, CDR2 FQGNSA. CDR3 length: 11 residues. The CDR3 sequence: CAILRGREQFF. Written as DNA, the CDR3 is TGTGCCATCCTCCGGGGAAGGGAGCAGTTCTTC.

CDR3: CSVGGRVSSYEQYF. The CDR3 nucleotides read TGCAGCGTTGGAGGGAGGGTCTCCTCCTACGAGCAGTACTTC. The V call is TRBV29-1, the J call TRBJ2-5; 7 bases line up with TRBD2. The J call may be mistaken, given a closer DNA end match to TRBJ2-7. CDR1 is SQVTM, CDR2 ANQGSEA, per germline. The CDR3 length is 14 residues.

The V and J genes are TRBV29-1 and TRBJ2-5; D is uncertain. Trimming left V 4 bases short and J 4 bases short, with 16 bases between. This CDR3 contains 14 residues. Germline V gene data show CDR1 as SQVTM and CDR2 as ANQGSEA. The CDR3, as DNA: TGCAGCGTTGGGCTCCCTTCTTGGGGAGAGACCCAGTACTTC. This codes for CSVGLPSWGETQYF.